Listed below are T cell receptor beta chains from one sample, sequenced in a study of T cells expressing NK-cell markers. After re-calling the 5' RACE reads, TCRdb lists one entry per CDR3 protein, DNA absent. The table lists 400,000 to 550,000 distinct CDR3 sequences. Sequences were obtained from blood T cells: a sorted CD56 or NKG2C T cell subset, CD4+ or CD8+ T cells, or bulk PBMC T cells (not recorded which). These TCRs come from a woman aged 18 to 75 in good health. Both conserved end residues are part of each CDR3.

v_gene	j_gene	len	CDR3aa
TRBV4-2	TRBJ2-1	15	CATRRLAVSYNEQFF
TRBV12-3/TRBV12-4	TRBJ2-5	15	CASSLETSGQETQYF
TRBV4-3	TRBJ2-7	15	CASSQQSTGDREQYF
TRBV28	TRBJ2-1	14	CASSSAGLVGEQFF
TRBV10-3	TRBJ2-6	18	CAISESGKLASGANVLTF
TRBV5-1	TRBJ2-5	13	CASSPATQETQYF
TRBV7-9	TRBJ2-5	13	CASSLDQAQTQYF
TRBV20-1	TRBJ2-1	16	CSASSASGISYNEQFF
TRBV5-6	TRBJ2-2	15	CASSNRQGRTGELFF
TRBV6-1	TRBJ2-1	17	CASSVLGAGGLYNEQFF
TRBV9	TRBJ2-2	14	CASRRTSGVGELFF
TRBV14	TRBJ2-3	14	CASSPLAPWDTQYF
TRBV28	TRBJ2-7	16	CASSFPQGGKSYEQYF
TRBV27	TRBJ2-4	15	CASSTRTGAKNIQYF
TRBV27	TRBJ1-2	14	CASSLRLGRGGYTF
TRBV9	TRBJ1-1	15	CASSVDAGEYTEAFF
TRBV13	TRBJ1-1	15	CASSLDFGTGNGAFF
TRBV6-5	TRBJ1-2	15	CASSYSPGQTDGYTF
TRBV5-1	TRBJ2-5	15	CASSVGVGGRETQYF
TRBV27	TRBJ2-1	15	CASRGPGPPYNEQFF
TRBV10-3	TRBJ2-3	13	CAIRGASTDTQYF
TRBV6-4	TRBJ2-1	15	CASSDSASGQNEQFF
TRBV15	TRBJ2-5	17	CATSSLRGRGSQETQYF
TRBV20-1	TRBJ1-2	15	CSAREHGKANYGYTF
TRBV5-1	TRBJ1-4	14	CASSLGADNEKLFF
TRBV4-3	TRBJ2-3	14	CASSQVRGWDTQYF
TRBV24-1	TRBJ2-1	16	CATSERLADSYNEQFF
TRBV28	TRBJ2-5	21	CASSLFGLRFSGDWGGETQYF
TRBV20-1	TRBJ2-7	14	CSAGPARHAFEQYF
TRBV12-3/TRBV12-4	TRBJ1-1	16	CASTSLGPSRDTEAFF
TRBV7-9	TRBJ2-1	13	CASSATANNEQFF
TRBV7-9	TRBJ2-1	15	CASSSQGREFNEQFF
TRBV20-1	TRBJ2-1	14	CSARALSSGNEQFF
TRBV20-1	TRBJ2-1	14	CSAPTVSSYNEQFF
TRBV18	TRBJ1-6	15	CASSPIDRGGSPLHF
TRBV3-1	TRBJ2-3	16	CASSQPGRVPGYTQYF
TRBV9	TRBJ1-2	13	CASSDLHSYGYTF
TRBV10-2	TRBJ2-2	16	CASSEISGVGTGELFF
TRBV20-1	TRBJ2-1	16	CSARDPSGGRDNEQFF
TRBV14	TRBJ2-1	17	CASSQTQGRGYPNEQFF
TRBV5-5	TRBJ1-5	15	CASSAPDRGGQPQHF
TRBV11-1	TRBJ2-5	19	CASSLSLVAGEGYQETQYF
TRBV4-3	TRBJ1-2	15	CASSLGGTGGYGYTF
TRBV4-3	TRBJ2-3	15	CASSQGQVGTDTQYF
TRBV6-2/TRBV6-3	TRBJ2-7	14	CASSYPTGEGEQYF
TRBV5-1	TRBJ1-2	15	CASSHTRDRGYGYTF
TRBV12-3/TRBV12-4	TRBJ2-3	13	CASRQTSTDTQYF
TRBV12-3/TRBV12-4	TRBJ2-1	17	CASSKGLAGGRGGEQFF
TRBV20-1	TRBJ2-1	13	CSALVTPANEQFF
TRBV5-1	TRBJ2-7	15	CASSLRTVATYEQYF
TRBV20-1	TRBJ2-7	14	CSARARYWSYEQYF
TRBV4-1	TRBJ1-6	14	CASSQGGDASPLHF
TRBV27	TRBJ2-1	16	CASSLSIGGGRGEQFF
TRBV7-9	TRBJ2-2	16	CASSRLTSGDTGELFF
TRBV20-1	TRBJ2-5	13	CSAQDGRGETQYF
TRBV5-5	TRBJ1-5	15	CASSLGQSSNQPQHF
TRBV5-1	TRBJ2-2	15	CASSLGLIGTGELFF
TRBV2	TRBJ2-1	12	CASSEAKKEQFF
TRBV11-2	TRBJ1-5	15	CASSLDTGTNQPQHF
TRBV3-1	TRBJ1-1	15	CASSPRGFVNTEAFF